The rows below give T cell receptor beta chains drawn from one sample of a study of cytomegalovirus exposure and HLA in healthy donors. TCRdb keeps only in-frame clones here, not all; method: immunoSEQ multiplex PCR. The sample holds about 150,000 clones, 70% to 80% seen once. Sequencing was done on a sample of PBMCs. The receptors originated from a woman aged 40 to 50 in good health and CMV-seronegative. The CDR3 runs from the conserved cysteine through the conserved F or W. A D gene is named only where the DNA matches it firmly. Clone sizes are given selectively: once, few, many, or a class where the clone is expanded.

j_call v_call clone_size d_call cdr3_nt cdr3_aa
TRBJ1-1 TRBV6-5 NA NA TGTGCCAGCAGTCGCTACAGGGTGGGGTGGACTGAAGCTTTCTTT CASSRYRVGWTEAFF
TRBJ2-7 TRBV5-6 NA NA TGTGCCAGCAGCTTGGCTCCGGGGTCTGATATCTACGAGCAGTACTTC CASSLAPGSDIYEQYF
TRBJ1-5 TRBV7-2 NA NA TGTGCCAGCAGCTTAATGGGCCAGCCCCAGCATTTT CASSLMGQPQHF
TRBJ1-5 TRBV6-1 NA NA TGTGCCAGCAGTGAATCAATGGGACTCCGGGAACGGAATCAGCCCCAGCATTTT CASSESMGLRERNQPQHF
TRBJ2-3 TRBV2 NA TRBD2 TGTGCCAGCCACCCCCTAATGGCGGGAGCAGATACGCAGTATTTT CASHPLMAGADTQYF
TRBJ1-6 TRBV27 NA NA TGTGCCAGCAGCCCCCAGGGAGGTAATTCACCCCTCCACTTT CASSPQGGNSPLHF
TRBJ1-3 TRBV2 NA NA TGTGCCAGCAGAGAGGACAACTCTGGAAACACCATATATTTT CASREDNSGNTIYF
TRBJ2-7 TRBV28 NA TRBD1 TGTGCCAGCAGTCTCTCGGGACAGACATACGAGCAGTACTTC CASSLSGQTYEQYF
TRBJ1-1 TRBV5-8 NA TRBD1 TGTGCCAGCAGCTTTAGGGGGCACACTGAAGCTTTCTTT CASSFRGHTEAFF
TRBJ1-1 TRBV6-5 NA NA TGTGCCAGCAGAGCCCAGGGAGGAGGGACTGAAGCTTTCTTT CASRAQGGGTEAFF
TRBJ2-3 TRBV6-6 NA TRBD1 TGTGCCAGCGGGGCAGGGGGCCGGGATACGCAGTATTTT CASGAGGRDTQYF
TRBJ1-2 TRBV2 NA NA TGTGCCGGAGGGCGGGGGTCTAACTATGGCTACACCTTC CAGGRGSNYGYTF
TRBJ1-5 TRBV12-5 NA TRBD1 TGTGCTAGTTCCTGGACAGGGGGCAAGAGTCAGCCCCAGCATTTT CASSWTGGKSQPQHF
TRBJ2-1 TRBV6-1 NA TRBD2 TGTGCCAGCAGTGGGACTAGAGGCCATGAGCAGTTCTTC CASSGTRGHEQFF
TRBJ1-3 TRBV4-2 few NA TGTGCCAGCAGCCAAGATTTAGATAGCTCTGGAAACACCATATATTTT CASSQDLDSSGNTIYF
TRBJ1-2 TRBV29-1 NA NA TGCAGCGTTGACACTAGACATGGCTACACCTTC CSVDTRHGYTF
TRBJ2-3 TRBV27 once TRBD2 TGTGCCAGCAGTTCGACTAAGGCCCTTACTAGCGAAACAGATACGCAGTATTTT CASSSTKALTSETDTQYF
TRBJ1-2 TRBV2 NA TRBD1 TGTGCCAGCAGGGGTACCAGGACAGGGGAAGGCTACACCTTC CASRGTRTGEGYTF
TRBJ1-2 TRBV7-9 NA TRBD1 TGTGCCAGCAGCCTGGCCCCCGGGACAGGGAATGGCTACACCTTC CASSLAPGTGNGYTF
TRBJ1-1 TRBV5-1 few TRBD1 TGCGCCAGCAGCTTGGCTTTCGGACAGGGGGGGAACACTGAAGCTTTCTTT CASSLAFGQGGNTEAFF
TRBJ2-7 TRBV6-6 NA TRBD1 TGTGCCAGCAGACTTGGACAGGGTATATCCTACGAGCAGTACTTC CASRLGQGISYEQYF
TRBJ2-1 TRBV5-1 NA NA TGCGCCAGCAGCTGGTTGGAGGGGGCATTTAATGAGCAGTTCTTC CASSWLEGAFNEQFF
TRBJ1-2 TRBV2 NA TRBD1 TGTGCCAGCGGCAAAGAGGACAGGGGAATAGGTGGCTACACCTTC CASGKEDRGIGGYTF
TRBJ2-1 TRBV28 NA TRBD1 TGTGCCAGCATCCCCGGGGACAGGGCCCACTACAATGAGCAGTTCTTC CASIPGDRAHYNEQFF